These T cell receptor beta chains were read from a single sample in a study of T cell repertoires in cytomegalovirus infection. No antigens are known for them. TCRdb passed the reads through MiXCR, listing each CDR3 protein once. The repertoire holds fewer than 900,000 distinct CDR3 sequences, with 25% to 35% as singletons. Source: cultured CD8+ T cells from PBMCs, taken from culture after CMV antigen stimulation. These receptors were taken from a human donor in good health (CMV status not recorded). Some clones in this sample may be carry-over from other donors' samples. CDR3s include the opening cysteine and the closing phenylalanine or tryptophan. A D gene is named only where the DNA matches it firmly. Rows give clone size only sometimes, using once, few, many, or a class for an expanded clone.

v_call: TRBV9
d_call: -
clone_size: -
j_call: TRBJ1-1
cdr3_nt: TGTGCCAGCAGCGTAGTACTCGACGGGATCACTGAAGCTTTCTTT
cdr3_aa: CASSVVLDGITEAFF

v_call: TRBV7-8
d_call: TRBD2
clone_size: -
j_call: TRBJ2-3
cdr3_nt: TGTGCCAGCAGCTTAGTTGCGCGCGGGGGGGGGCAGGGAGATACGCAGTATTTT
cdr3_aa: CASSLVARGGGQGDTQYF

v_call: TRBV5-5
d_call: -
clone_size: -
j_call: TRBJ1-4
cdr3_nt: TGTGCCAGCAGCCGTGGGGGAACAAGACTTACAACTAATGAAAAACTGTTTTTT
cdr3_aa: CASSRGGTRLTTNEKLFF

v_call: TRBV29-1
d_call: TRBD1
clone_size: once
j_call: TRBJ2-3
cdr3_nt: TGCAGCGTATCAGGGGGCGTAAATACGCAGTATTTT
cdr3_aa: CSVSGGVNTQYF

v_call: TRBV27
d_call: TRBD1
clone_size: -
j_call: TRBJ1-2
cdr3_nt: TGTGCCAGCAGCTCGAATACAGGGGTCTATGGCTACACCTTC
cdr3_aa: CASSSNTGVYGYTF

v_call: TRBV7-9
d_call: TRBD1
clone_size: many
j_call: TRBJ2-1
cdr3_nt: TGTGCCAGCAGACCCTCGACAGGGAGCTCCTACAATGAGCAGTTCTTC
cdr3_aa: CASRPSTGSSYNEQFF

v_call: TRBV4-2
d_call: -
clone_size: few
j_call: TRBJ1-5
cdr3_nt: TGTGCCAGCAGCCAAGATTCGGGGGGCACTCAGCCCCAGCATTTT
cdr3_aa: CASSQDSGGTQPQHF

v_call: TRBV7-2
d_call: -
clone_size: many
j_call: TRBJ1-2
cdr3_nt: TGTGCCATCCTAAAGGGTTATGGCTACACCTTC
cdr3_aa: CAILKGYGYTF

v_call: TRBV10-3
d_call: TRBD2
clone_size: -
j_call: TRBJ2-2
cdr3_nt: TGTGCCATCAATGGCGGGGGGGGCAACACCGGGGAGCTGTTTTTT
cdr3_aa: CAINGGGGNTGELFF

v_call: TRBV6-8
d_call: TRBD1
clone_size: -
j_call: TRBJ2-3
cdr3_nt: TGTGCCAGCAGTCCGGGACAGTCGGTGCAGTATTTT
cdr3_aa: CASSPGQSVQYF

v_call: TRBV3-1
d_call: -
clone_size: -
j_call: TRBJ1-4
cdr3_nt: TGTGCCAGCAGCCAAGAGAGAACAGGTCGGAGGGTAGAAAAACTGTTTTTT
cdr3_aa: CASSQERTGRRVEKLFF

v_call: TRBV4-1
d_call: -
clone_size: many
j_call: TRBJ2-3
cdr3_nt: TGTGCCAGCAGCCAAGAAGGAGGCACAGATACGCAGTATTTT
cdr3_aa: CASSQEGGTDTQYF

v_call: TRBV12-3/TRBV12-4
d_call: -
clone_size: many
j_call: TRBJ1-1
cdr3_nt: TGTGCCAGCAGTTTAGAAGGAGGGCCTGAAGCTTTCTTT
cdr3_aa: CASSLEGGPEAFF

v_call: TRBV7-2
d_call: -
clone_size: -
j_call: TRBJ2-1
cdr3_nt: TGTGCCAGCAGCGCTGGAGCAAGCTCCTACAATGAGCAGTTCTTC
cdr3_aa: CASSAGASSYNEQFF

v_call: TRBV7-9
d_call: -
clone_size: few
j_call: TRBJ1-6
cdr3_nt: TGTGCCAGCAGCTCGGGTAGCTCCTATAATTCACCCCTCCACTTT
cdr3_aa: CASSSGSSYNSPLHF

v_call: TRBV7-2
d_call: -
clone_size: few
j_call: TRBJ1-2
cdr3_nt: TGTGCCAGCAGCTCAGACCTATACTATGGCTACACCTTC
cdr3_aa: CASSSDLYYGYTF

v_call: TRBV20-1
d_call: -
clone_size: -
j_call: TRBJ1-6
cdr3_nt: TGCAGTGCTAGAGATCCTCCGCAGCTAAGCTCCTATAATTCACCCCTCCACTTT
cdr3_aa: CSARDPPQLSSYNSPLHF

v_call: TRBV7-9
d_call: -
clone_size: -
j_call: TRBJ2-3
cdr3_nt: TGTGCCAGCAGCTACCCGGGGATTCCACGGGGGGATACGCAGTATTTT
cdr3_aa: CASSYPGIPRGDTQYF

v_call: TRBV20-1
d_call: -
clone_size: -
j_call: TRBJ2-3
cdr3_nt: TGCAGTGCTAGAGATCCCCAGGGGTGGACAGATACGCAGTATTTT
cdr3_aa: CSARDPQGWTDTQYF

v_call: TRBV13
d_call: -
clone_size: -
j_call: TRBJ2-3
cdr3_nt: TGTGCCAGCAGCTCGAATGATCAGAGCACAGATACGCAGTATTTT
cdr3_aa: CASSSNDQSTDTQYF

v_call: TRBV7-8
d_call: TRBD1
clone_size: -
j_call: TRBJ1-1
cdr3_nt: TGTGCCAACAGCACGAGACAGGGAGCTGCGATAATGAACACTGAAGCTTTCTTT
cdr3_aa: CANSTRQGAAIMNTEAFF

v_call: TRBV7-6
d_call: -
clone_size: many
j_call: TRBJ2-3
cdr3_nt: TGTGCCAGCAGCGTTACAGGAGGCGGCACAGATACGCAGTATTTT
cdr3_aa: CASSVTGGGTDTQYF

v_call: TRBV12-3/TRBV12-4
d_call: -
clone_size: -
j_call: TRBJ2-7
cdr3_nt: TGTGCCAGCAGTTTAGTGGGACGTGGGATATGGGAGCAGTACTTC
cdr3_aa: CASSLVGRGIWEQYF

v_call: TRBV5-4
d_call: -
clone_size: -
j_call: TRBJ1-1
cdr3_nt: TGTGCCAGCAGCTTAAATGCTGAAGCTTTCTTT
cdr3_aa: CASSLNAEAFF

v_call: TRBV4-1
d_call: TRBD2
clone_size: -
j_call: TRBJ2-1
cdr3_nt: TGCGCCAGCAGCCAAAATAGCGGGGGGGCCCATGAGCAGTTCTTC
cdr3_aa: CASSQNSGGAHEQFF

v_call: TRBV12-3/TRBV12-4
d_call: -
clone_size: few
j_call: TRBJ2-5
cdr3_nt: TGTGCCAGCAGTTTATTAGGTCTCCCAGAGACCCAGTACTTC
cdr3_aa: CASSLLGLPETQYF

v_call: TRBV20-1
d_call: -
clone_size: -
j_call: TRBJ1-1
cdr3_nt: TGCAGTGCTAGAGATTACGGGGGTTTAGGTGGCACTGAAGCTTTCTTT
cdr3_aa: CSARDYGGLGGTEAFF

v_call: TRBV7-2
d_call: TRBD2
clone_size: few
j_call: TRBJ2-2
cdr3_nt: TGTGCCAGGGCGGGGGCCGGGGAGCTGTTTTTT
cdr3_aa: CARAGAGELFF

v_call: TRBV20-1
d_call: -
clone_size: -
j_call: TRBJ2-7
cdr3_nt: TGCAGTGCTAGCAAGGGGCGTCTCGGCTACGAGCAGTACTTC
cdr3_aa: CSASKGRLGYEQYF

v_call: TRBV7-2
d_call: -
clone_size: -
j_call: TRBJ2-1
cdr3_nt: TGTGCCAGCAGCTTAACAGCTGGGGGAGCTTACAATGAGCAGTTCTTC
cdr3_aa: CASSLTAGGAYNEQFF

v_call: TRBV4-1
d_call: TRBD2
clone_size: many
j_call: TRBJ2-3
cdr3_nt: TGCGCCAGCAGCCCAAAACCGGGACTAGCCCTACCAGATACGCAGTATTTT
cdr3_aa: CASSPKPGLALPDTQYF

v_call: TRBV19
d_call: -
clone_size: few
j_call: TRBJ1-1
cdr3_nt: TGTGCCAGTAGTGAAACTAATGGACGAACTGAAGCTTTCTTT
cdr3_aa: CASSETNGRTEAFF

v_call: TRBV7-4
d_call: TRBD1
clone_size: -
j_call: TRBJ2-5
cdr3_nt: TGTGCCAGCAGCTTATGGGGACAGGGAAGCCAAGAGACCCAGTACTTC
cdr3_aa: CASSLWGQGSQETQYF

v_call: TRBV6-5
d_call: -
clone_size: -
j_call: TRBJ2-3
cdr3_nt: TGTGCCAGCAGTTACGCTGACGGGGGTGGAGATACGCAGTATTTT
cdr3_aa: CASSYADGGGDTQYF

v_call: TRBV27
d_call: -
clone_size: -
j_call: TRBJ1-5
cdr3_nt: TGTGCCAGCAGTTTATCGGGGGCCTTTAATCAGCCCCAGCATTTT
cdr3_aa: CASSLSGAFNQPQHF

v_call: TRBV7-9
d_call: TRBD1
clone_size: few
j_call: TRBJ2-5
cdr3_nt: TGTGCCAGCAGCTTAGTAGACAGGGGGCCAGAGACCCAGTACTTC
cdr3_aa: CASSLVDRGPETQYF

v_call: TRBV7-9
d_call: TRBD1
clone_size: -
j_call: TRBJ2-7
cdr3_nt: TGTGCCAGCAGCTTAGCCGGGGACAGGGTTAATATCGACGAGCAGTACTTC
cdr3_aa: CASSLAGDRVNIDEQYF

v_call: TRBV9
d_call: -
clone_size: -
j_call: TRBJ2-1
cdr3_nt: TGTGCCAGCAGCGTAAAGGGATTCAATGAGCAGTTCTTC
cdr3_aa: CASSVKGFNEQFF

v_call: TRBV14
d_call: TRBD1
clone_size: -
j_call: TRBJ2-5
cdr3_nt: TGTGCCAGCAGCCGACCGGGACAGGCCCTCCAAGAGACCCAGTACTTC
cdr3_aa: CASSRPGQALQETQYF

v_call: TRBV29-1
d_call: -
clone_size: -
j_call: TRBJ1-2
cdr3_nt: TGCAGCGTTGTCAGGGCGAATGGCTACACCTTC
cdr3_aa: CSVVRANGYTF

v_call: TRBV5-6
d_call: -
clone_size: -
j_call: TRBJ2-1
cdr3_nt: TGTGCCAGCAGCCCGTGGACAGCCCGGACAACCTACAATGAGCAGTTCTTC
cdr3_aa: CASSPWTARTTYNEQFF

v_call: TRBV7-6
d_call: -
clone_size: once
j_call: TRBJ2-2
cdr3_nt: TGTGCCAGCAGCTTAGTGCCCAGCAGGGTAAAGACCGGGGAGCTGTTTTTT
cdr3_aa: CASSLVPSRVKTGELFF

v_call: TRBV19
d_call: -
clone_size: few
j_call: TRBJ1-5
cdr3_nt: TGTGCCAGTAGTATCAAAGGCACAGGGCGACATAGCAATCAGCCCCAGCATTTT
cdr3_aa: CASSIKGTGRHSNQPQHF

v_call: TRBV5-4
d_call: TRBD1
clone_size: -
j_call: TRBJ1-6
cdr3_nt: TGTGCCAGCAGCTTGGGGGGACAGTATAATTCACCCCTCCACTTT
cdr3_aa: CASSLGGQYNSPLHF

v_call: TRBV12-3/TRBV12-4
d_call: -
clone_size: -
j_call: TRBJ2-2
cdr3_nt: TGTGCCAGCAGTTTCCCCGGGACAATCTACACCGGGGAGCTGTTTTTT
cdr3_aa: CASSFPGTIYTGELFF

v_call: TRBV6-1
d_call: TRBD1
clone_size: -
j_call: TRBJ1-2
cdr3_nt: TGTGCCAGCAGATTACAGGGGACGTATGGCTACACCTTC
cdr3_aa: CASRLQGTYGYTF

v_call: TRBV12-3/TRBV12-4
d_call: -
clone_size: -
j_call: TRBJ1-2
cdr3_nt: TGTGCCAGCAGTTTGTCGGTCGGGGTTAACTATGGCTACACCTTC
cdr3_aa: CASSLSVGVNYGYTF

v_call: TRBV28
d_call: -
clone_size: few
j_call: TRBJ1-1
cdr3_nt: TGTGCCAGCAGTCAAACAGGCTTTGGCATGGGTACTGAAGCTTTCTTT
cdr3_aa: CASSQTGFGMGTEAFF

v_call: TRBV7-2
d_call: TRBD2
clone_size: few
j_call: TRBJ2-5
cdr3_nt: TGTGCCAGCAGCTTAGATAGCGTGATGGCTAGCGGGGGCCAAGAGACCCAGTACTTC
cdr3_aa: CASSLDSVMASGGQETQYF

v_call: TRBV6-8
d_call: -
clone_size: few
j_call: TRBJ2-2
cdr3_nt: TGTGCCAGCAGGCCGGGACGAATGCGCCGGGACACCGGGGAGCTGTTTTTT
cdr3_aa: CASRPGRMRRDTGELFF

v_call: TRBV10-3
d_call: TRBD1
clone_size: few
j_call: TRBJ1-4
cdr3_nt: TGTGCCATCAGTGAACCCGAGACAGGGGTTAATGAAAAACTGTTTTTT
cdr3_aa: CAISEPETGVNEKLFF

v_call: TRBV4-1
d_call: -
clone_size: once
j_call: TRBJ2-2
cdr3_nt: TGCGCCAGCAGCCAAGAGGAGCCCGCGAACACCGGGGAGCTGTTTTTT
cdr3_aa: CASSQEEPANTGELFF

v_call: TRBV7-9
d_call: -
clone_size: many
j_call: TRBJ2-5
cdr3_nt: TGTGCCAGCAGCGCCCCGGGGCGCCAAGAGACCCAGTACTTC
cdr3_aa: CASSAPGRQETQYF

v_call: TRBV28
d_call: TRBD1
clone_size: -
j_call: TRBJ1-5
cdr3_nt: TGTGCCAATGACAGGGGACGTAATCAGCCCCAGCATTTT
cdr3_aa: CANDRGRNQPQHF

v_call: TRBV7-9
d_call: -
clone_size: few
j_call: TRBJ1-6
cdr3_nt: TGTGCCAGCAGCTTAGAGGGCGCAGGGGTTTCGAATTCACCCCTCCACTTT
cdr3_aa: CASSLEGAGVSNSPLHF

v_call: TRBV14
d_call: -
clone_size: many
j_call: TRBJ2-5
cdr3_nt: TGTGCCAGCAGCCAAGCCGGACAGACGCTCTACCAAGAGACCCAGTACTTC
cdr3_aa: CASSQAGQTLYQETQYF

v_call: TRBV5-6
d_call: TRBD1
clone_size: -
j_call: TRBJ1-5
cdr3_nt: TGTGCCAGCAGCTCAGGACAGGATGGAGTCAATCAGCCCCAGCATTTT
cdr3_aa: CASSSGQDGVNQPQHF

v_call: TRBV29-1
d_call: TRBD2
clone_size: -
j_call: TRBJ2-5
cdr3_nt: TGCAGCGTTGAAGTCAGGCTAGCGGGGGGACCTCTGTACCAAGAGACCCAGTACTTC
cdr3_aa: CSVEVRLAGGPLYQETQYF